The text below deals with one T cell receptor (beta chain). What it binds is unknown. From germline, CDR1 is MNHEY and CDR2 SMNVEV (reference sequence). V was pared by 8 bases and J by 5 bases, with 4 bases of the junction left unmatched. The CDR3 extends over 12 amino acids. The data originate from a study of T cell responses to AZD1222 COVID-19 vaccine. General study results and limits: The study found vaccine-associated CD4 TCRs spanning spike, dominant at 160-218 and 743-854.

Clones were read by immunoSEQ multiplex PCR, and TCRdb kept only the in-frame ones, dropping some. The sample includes some 120,000 clones, about nine tenths seen only once; the top ten take about 1.1%. Sequencing used peripheral blood, obtained on day 0 of AZD1222 vaccination. This rearrangement joins TRBV27 to TRBJ2-7, with 9 bases fitting TRBD1. This clonotype was obtained from an adult in good health. Here the CDR3 reads CASWDRAHEQYF. The CDR3 DNA follows: TGTGCCAGCTGGGACAGGGCCCACGAGCAGTACTTC.